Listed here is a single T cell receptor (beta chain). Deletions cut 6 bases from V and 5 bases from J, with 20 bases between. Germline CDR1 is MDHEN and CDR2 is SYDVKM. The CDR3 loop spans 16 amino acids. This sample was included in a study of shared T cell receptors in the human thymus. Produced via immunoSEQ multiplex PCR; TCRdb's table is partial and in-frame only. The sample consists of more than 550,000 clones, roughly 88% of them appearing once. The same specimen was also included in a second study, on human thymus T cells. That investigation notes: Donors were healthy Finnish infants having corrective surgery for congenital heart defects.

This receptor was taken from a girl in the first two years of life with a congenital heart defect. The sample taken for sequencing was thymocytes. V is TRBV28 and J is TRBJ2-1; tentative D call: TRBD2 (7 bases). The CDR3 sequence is CASSFGGRGPHNEQFF. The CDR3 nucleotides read TGTGCCAGCAGCTTCGGTGGGCGGGGGCCTCACAATGAGCAGTTCTTC.